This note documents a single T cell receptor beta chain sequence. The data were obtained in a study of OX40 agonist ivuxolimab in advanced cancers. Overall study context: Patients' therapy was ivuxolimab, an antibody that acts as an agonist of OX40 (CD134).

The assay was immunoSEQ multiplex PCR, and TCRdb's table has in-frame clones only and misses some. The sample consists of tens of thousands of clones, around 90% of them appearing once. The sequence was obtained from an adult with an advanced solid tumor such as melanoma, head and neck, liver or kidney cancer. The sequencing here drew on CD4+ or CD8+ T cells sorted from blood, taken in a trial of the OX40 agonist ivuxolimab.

CDR3 loop: CASSGGSVVYNEQFF. The CDR3 DNA reads TGTGCCAGCAGTGGAGGTAGCGTTGTCTACAATGAGCAGTTCTTC. This chain uses TRBV6-4 with TRBJ2-1, with a tentative D call TRBD2 (5 bases). The CDR3 is made up of 15 amino acids. Trimming shortened V by 4 bases and J by 3 bases, and 13 bases separated the two germline ends. Germline V lookup: CDR1 MRHNA, CDR2 SNTAGT.